This T cell receptor beta chain is drawn from a study of T cells in Graves' hyperthyroidism and ophthalmopathy. RNA transcripts served as the template for amplifying TCR beta CDR3 regions. First-round RT-PCR with HTBI primers amplified the TCR CDR3 region. MiXCR, applied by TCRdb to the multiplex PCR reads, yields one record per CDR3 protein. The sample lists 250,000 or so distinct CDR3 sequences, about 15% seen once, with under 35% in the top ten. Germline loops: CDR1 DFQATT, CDR2 SNEGSKA (reference sequence). The V gene lost 3 bases and the J gene lost 5 bases, with 10 bases spanning the gap. This CDR3 contains 13 residues.

The TCR originated in a woman aged 45 to 65 with Graves' hyperthyroidism that later progressed to Graves' ophthalmopathy. This chain links TRBV20-1 with TRBJ1-4; D uncertain. Sequencing used blood. CDR3 sequence (DNA): TGCAGTGCTAGGTCCCAGCGGAATGAAAAACTGTTTTTT. Translated, it gives CSARSQRNEKLFF.